This T cell receptor (beta chain) originates from a study of somatic mutations in cytotoxic T cells in rheumatoid arthritis. Study-level findings and limits: The slight TRBV07 underrepresentation in rheumatoid arthritis patients received no adjustment for multiple comparisons. Among around 71 patients, several showed a largest CD8+ clone that surpassed 20% of CD8+ cells.

Sequencing used immunoSEQ multiplex PCR; TCRdb keeps in-frame clones, though not all of them. This table holds 10,000 to 12,000 clones, under 80% found once. This CDR3 contains 15 residues. V was cut by 0 bases and J by 5 bases, with 13 bases left in between. CDR1 and CDR2 (germline): LGHNA, YSLEER. On this clone itself: Its antigen remains unknown.

The genes are TRBV4-3 and TRBJ1-2, with D possibly matching TRBD1 (5 bases). The sequenced sample was CD8+ T cells sorted from blood. This receptor was taken from a man aged 50 to 59 in good health. CDR3 DNA sequence: TGCGCCAGCAGCCAAGAAGGAGGGGCCGGGTATGGCTACACCTTC. Protein: CASSQEGGAGYGYTF.